This entry lists 31 T cell receptor beta chains sequenced from one sample in a study of vaccination effects on CD4 cells after COVID-19. Profiling relied on immunoSEQ multiplex PCR, and the TCRdb table lists in-frame clones only, not all of them. This sample has about 37,000 clones, with roughly 74% found just once. Investigators separated out CD4+ T cells once around 10 days of culture had passed. These TCRs' antigens remain unknown. Sequencing used CD4+ T cells from PBMCs cultured without peptide, obtained before COVID-19 vaccination. These receptors were obtained from a human donor who received a COVID-19 vaccine.

This rearrangement joins TRBV27 to TRBJ1-2; tentative D call: TRBD1 (6 bases). This CDR3 spans 13 amino acids. The germline V and J ends were trimmed by 5 bases and 8 bases, with 15 bases remaining between them. Per germline, CDR1 MNHEY and CDR2 SMNVEV (reference sequence). The CDR3: CASSTSSGAGYTF. CDR3 coding DNA: TGTGCCAGCAGTACTTCTTCGGGGGCGGGCTACACCTTC.

In its sample, this clone was seen a few times. This chain uses TRBV4-2 with TRBJ2-7, with TRBD2 identical over 10 bases. The CDR3 spans 16 residues. J gave up 0 bases and V 2 bases, and 4 bases lay outside the gene matches. Germline CDR1 LGHNA, CDR2 YNFKEQ. This chain's CDR3 is CASSQQSGGDSYEQYF. In DNA, the CDR3 is TGTGCCAGCAGCCAACAAAGCGGGGGGGACTCCTACGAGCAGTACTTC.

The V gene is TRBV5-1, the J gene TRBJ1-1; D is possibly TRBD1 (6 bases). V lost 0 bases to trimming and J lost 7 bases, with 13 bases between them. Looked up from germline, CDR1 is SGHRS and CDR2 is YFSETQ. The CDR3 consists of 14 residues. This chain's CDR3 is CASSLALGHHEAFF. CDR3 in DNA: TGCGCCAGCAGCTTGGCCTTGGGACACCATGAAGCTTTCTTT. Together with reference TRBV5-1 and TRBJ1-1, the CDR3 gives the full variable domain: KAGVTQTPRYLIKTRGQQVTLSCSPISGHRSVSWYQQTPGQGLQFLFEYFSETQRNKGNFPGRFSGRQFSNSRSEMNVSTLELGDSALYLCASSLALGHHEAFFGQGTRLTVV.

Only a few counts were recorded for this clone. V usage is TRBV7-2 and J usage is TRBJ1-2; perhaps TRBD1 as D (6 bases). Germline CDR1 reads SGHTA; CDR2 reads FQGNSA. This CDR3 comprises 13 residues. V shed 4 bases and J shed 5 bases, with 11 bases lying between them. CDR3 bases: TGTGCCAGCAGCTCAACACAGGGTTATGGCTACACCTTC. It is translated as CASSSTQGYGYTF.

In this sample, this clone turned up once. This chain joins TRBV29-1 and TRBJ2-3; 10 bases align to TRBD1. Trimming removed 8 bases from V and 3 bases from J; junction bases left unmatched: 8. Per germline, CDR1 SQVTM and CDR2 ANQGSEA. The CDR3 consists of 14 residues. The CDR3 nucleotides are TGCAGCATGGGGACAGGGGCGTGGACAGATACGCAGTATTTT. Its protein product is CSMGTGAWTDTQYF.

V gene TRBV4-1 combines with J gene TRBJ2-7; 9 positions match TRBD2. Per the germline V gene, CDR1 is MGHRA and CDR2 is YSYEKL. Germline trimming cut 1 base from V and 3 bases from J; bases unmatched to any gene: 7. The CDR3 length is 16 residues. The CDR3: CASSQALAGLYYEQYF. The CDR3 coding sequence is TGCGCCAGCAGCCAAGCTCTAGCGGGACTCTACTACGAGCAGTACTTC.

V is TRBV19 and J is TRBJ2-2, with D possibly matching TRBD2 (6 bases). The CDR3 runs to 16 residues. Per the germline V gene, CDR1 is LNHDA and CDR2 is SQIVND (reference sequence). V lost 7 bases and J lost 0, with 15 bases in between. CDR3 in amino acids: CASIGGQASNTGELFF. CDR3 DNA: TGTGCCAGTATAGGAGGGCAAGCCTCGAACACCGGGGAGCTGTTTTTT. Variable domain in full (rest from reference TRBV19 and TRBJ2-2): DGGITQSPKYLFRKEGQNVTLSCEQNLNHDAMYWYRQDPGQGLRLIYYSQIVNDFQKGDIAEGYSVSREKKESFPLTVTSAQKNPTAFYLCASIGGQASNTGELFFGEGSRLTVL.

The chain links TRBV29-1 to TRBJ2-5; 13 nucleotides align to TRBD2. CDR1 and CDR2 from the germline V gene are SQVTM and ANQGSEA. After removal of 7 bases from V and 2 bases from J, the junction contained 4 bases not matched to a gene. This CDR3 has 14 amino acids. For the CDR3, the DNA is TGCAGCGCCTCACTAGCGGGGGGGCAAGAGACCCAGTACTTC. Translated: CSASLAGGQETQYF. Full variable domain (rest looked up from reference TRBV29-1 and TRBJ2-5): SAVISQKPSRDICQRGTSLTIQCQVDSQVTMMFWYRQQPGQSLTLIATANQGSEATYESGFVIDKFPISRPNLTFSTLTVSNMSPEDSSIYLCSASLAGGQETQYFGPGTRLLVL.

The chain's CDR3 is CASSQSSVSEAFF. CDR3 DNA sequence: TGTGCCAGCAGCCAAAGTTCGGTATCTGAAGCTTTCTTT. The chain couples TRBV14 to TRBJ1-1; D is unclear. The V gene lost 2 bases and the J gene lost 6 bases, with 10 bases spanning the gap. The CDR3 covers 13 residues. Germline assignment: CDR1 SGHDN and CDR2 FVKESK.

This chain joins TRBV9 and TRBJ2-2, with D perhaps being TRBD1 or TRBD2 (5 bases each). The CDR3 has 16 residues. The germline V gene encodes CDR1 SGDLS and CDR2 YYNGEE. The V end was cut by 1 base, the J end by 1 base, with 11 bases between. The CDR3 region is CASSVPGTKNTGELFF. The DNA for the CDR3 is TGTGCCAGCAGCGTACCCGGGACCAAGAACACCGGGGAGCTGTTTTTT.

The V and J genes are TRBV30 and TRBJ1-6, with D tentatively TRBD1 (5 bases). Trimming removed 0 bases from V and 0 bases from J, with 9 bases in between. This CDR3 contains 16 residues. Germline V gene data show CDR1 as GTSNPN and CDR2 as SVGIG (reference sequence). The CDR3 coding sequence is TGTGCCTGGAGTGTAGACAGAAGCTCCTATAATTCACCCCTCCACTTT. Its translation: CAWSVDRSSYNSPLHF.

The chain combines TRBV5-6 with TRBJ1-1; tentatively, D is TRBD1 (5 bases). The CDR3 runs 13 residues. Trimming pared 4 bases from V and 8 bases from J, leaving 15 bases between. Germline values: CDR1 SGHDT, CDR2 YYEEEE. The CDR3 region has the DNA TGTGCCAGCAGCCCGGTGAGGGGAGGGGAAGCTTTCTTT. It specifies CASSPVRGGEAFF.

The chain employs TRBV3-1 (or the pseudogene TRBV3-2) and TRBJ2-7; 7 bases are a match to TRBD1. V lost 0 bases to trimming and J lost 2 bases; unmatched junction nucleotides: 10. Germline loops: CDR1 LGHDT, CDR2 YNNKEL (reference sequence). CDR3 length: 17 amino acids. The chain's CDR3 is CASSQDLLRQGPYEQYF. The CDR3 nucleotides read TGTGCCAGCAGCCAAGATCTTTTGAGACAGGGCCCCTACGAGCAGTACTTC.

V gene TRBV28 combines with J gene TRBJ1-5; D may be TRBD1 (5 bases). The CDR3 is made up of 13 amino acids. Trimming left V 8 bases short and J 7 bases short, with 15 bases between. Germline assignment: CDR1 MDHEN and CDR2 SYDVKM. The CDR3 DNA sequence: TGTGCCAGCCGCCTGGGGGGAGGACAGCCCCAGCATTTT. Amino acid sequence: CASRLGGGQPQHF.

The J gene is TRBJ2-5, the V gene TRBV18, with 7 bases aligning to TRBD1. Germline lookup yields CDR1 KGHSH and CDR2 LQKENI. The CDR3 loop spans 15 amino acids. The J segment lost 12 bases and the V segment lost 2 bases, leaving 15 bases of the junction unmatched. The CDR3 DNA reads TGTGCCAGCTCACCAAACTCTTACAGGGGTAGAGACGAGTACTTC. This codes for CASSPNSYRGRDEYF. Full variable domain (remainder filled in from reference TRBV18 and TRBJ2-5): NAGVMQNPRHLVRRRGQEARLRCSPMKGHSHVYWYRQLPEEGLKFMVYLQKENIIDESGMPKERFSAEFPKEGPSILRIQQVVRGDSAAYFCASSPNSYRGRDEYFGPGTRLLVL.

V usage is TRBV5-6 and J usage is TRBJ2-7; D uncertain. This CDR3 has 11 amino acids. From germline, CDR1 is SGHDT and CDR2 YYEEEE. The V end lost 2 bases, the J end lost 6 bases, and 6 bases lay between the germline ends. The CDR3 loop is CASSFSREQYF. The DNA for the CDR3 is TGTGCCAGCAGCTTTAGTCGCGAGCAGTACTTC. The full variable domain, in which reference TRBV5-6 and TRBJ2-7 provide the parts outside the CDR3, is DAGVTQSPTHLIKTRGQQVTLRCSPKSGHDTVSWYQQALGQGPQFIFQYYEEEERQRGNFPDRFSGHQFPNYSSELNVNALLLGDSALYLCASSFSREQYFGPGTRLTVT.

The V and J genes are TRBV7-2 and TRBJ2-5; D unclear. V lost 7 bases to trimming and J lost 4 bases, with 16 bases between them. Germline CDR1 is SGHTA and CDR2 is FQGNSA. This CDR3 has 14 residues. CDR3 sequence (DNA): TGTGCCAGCACCCTTTATCGGGCTCGAGAGACCCAGTACTTC. Protein: CASTLYRARETQYF.

The CDR3 region is CASGNTPDQGLLFNSPLHF. Here the CDR3 DNA reads TGTGCTAGTGGCAATACCCCAGACCAGGGGCTCCTTTTCAATTCACCCCTCCACTTT. The chain recombines TRBV12-5 with TRBJ1-6; D is perhaps TRBD1 (6 bases). The CDR3 sequence is 19 residues long. In germline, CDR1 is LGHNT, CDR2 FRNRAP. V was clipped by 6 bases and J by 7 bases, with 28 bases between them.

This clone was counted once. The rearrangement joins TRBV3-1 (or the pseudogene TRBV3-2) to TRBJ2-7; 9 nucleotides agree with TRBD2. The CDR3 length is 18 residues. Germline values: CDR1 LGHDT, CDR2 YNNKEL (reference sequence). The V gene end was trimmed by 4 bases and the J gene end by 3 bases; junction bases not matched to a gene: 16. The CDR3 protein is CASSPSKFIAGVLYEQYF. CDR3 DNA: TGTGCCAGCAGCCCCTCGAAATTCATAGCGGGGGTCCTCTACGAGCAGTACTTC.

The gene calls are TRBV7-2 and TRBJ1-6; D gene ambiguous. Trimming stripped 1 base from V and 10 bases from J, with 8 bases between. The germline V gene has CDR1 SGHTA and CDR2 FQGNSA. The CDR3 contains 13 residues. CDR3 DNA sequence: TGTGCCAGCAGCTTAGGGGTGCGGTCACCCCTCCACTTT. It codes for CASSLGVRSPLHF.

This clone occurred once. The V and J genes are TRBV28 and TRBJ1-1; D call uncertain. CDR1 MDHEN and CDR2 SYDVKM come from the germline V gene. The CDR3 runs 10 residues. Between the trimmed V and J ends, which lost 7 bases and 12 bases, there was a span of 12 bases. The CDR3 spells CASNGQLSFF. DNA of the CDR3: TGTGCCAGCAACGGCCAGTTGTCTTTCTTT.

V gene TRBV3-1 (or the pseudogene TRBV3-2) combines with J gene TRBJ1-3; D perhaps matches TRBD1 (5 bases). This CDR3 is built from 18 residues. Trimming removed 2 bases from V and 0 bases from J, with 17 bases in between. The germline V gene has CDR1 LGHDT and CDR2 YNNKEL (reference sequence). The CDR3: CASSQPKPGLTSGNTIYF. CDR3 bases: TGTGCCAGCAGCCAACCCAAGCCAGGGCTAACCTCTGGAAACACCATATATTTT.

This rearrangement joins TRBV5-6 to TRBJ1-1; 9 nucleotides match TRBD1. CDR3 length: 14 amino acids. From germline, CDR1 is SGHDT and CDR2 YYEEEE. The V gene end was trimmed by 4 bases and the J gene end by 5 bases; junction bases not matched to a gene: 6. CDR3 sequence (DNA): TGTGCCAGCAGCCTGGACAGGGGAGTGACTGAAGCTTTCTTT. Translation: CASSLDRGVTEAFF. The whole variable domain, filled in from reference TRBV5-6 and TRBJ1-1, reads DAGVTQSPTHLIKTRGQQVTLRCSPKSGHDTVSWYQQALGQGPQFIFQYYEEEERQRGNFPDRFSGHQFPNYSSELNVNALLLGDSALYLCASSLDRGVTEAFFGQGTRLTVV.

For this clone: This may come from a read error, since a much larger clone is one base off. The sample has other DNA sequences that encode this CDR3 too. This sequence joins TRBV30 and TRBJ2-6; D is unresolved. Germline-derived CDR1 and CDR2 are GTSNPN and SVGIG (reference sequence). The V end lost 0 bases, the J end lost 0 bases, and 6 bases lay between the germline ends. The CDR3 is 15 residues long. The CDR3 DNA follows: TGTGCCTGGAGTGTACTGGGCTCTGGGGCCAACGTCCTGACTTTC. Encoded protein: CAWSVLGSGANVLTF.

V gene TRBV5-1 combines with J gene TRBJ2-1; 9 bases map to TRBD1. J gave up 14 bases and V 0 bases, and 6 bases lay outside the gene matches. Germline CDR1 SGHRS, CDR2 YFSETQ. The CDR3 consists of 13 residues. The CDR3 here is CASSLERTGVEFF. Written as DNA, the CDR3 is TGCGCCAGCAGCTTGGAAAGGACAGGGGTAGAGTTCTTC.

V gene TRBV6-5 combines with J gene TRBJ2-2; tentatively, D is TRBD2 (6 bases). The CDR3 has 14 residues. Trimming shortened V by 9 bases and J by 0 bases, and 11 bases separated the two germline ends. CDR1 is MNHEY and CDR2 is SVGAGI in the germline V gene. The DNA of the CDR3 is TGTGCCAGAAGGTCGGGGGCGAACACCGGGGAGCTGTTTTTT. It encodes CARRSGANTGELFF.

This chain joins TRBV18 and TRBJ1-1; D remains ambiguous. V was shortened by 5 bases and J by 0 bases, with 13 bases between the two germline ends. The germline CDR1 and CDR2 sequences are KGHSH and LQKENI. The CDR3 is made up of 15 amino acids. The CDR3 DNA follows: TGTGCCAGCTCAGTAGACCGAGCCATGAACACTGAAGCTTTCTTT. Amino acid sequence: CASSVDRAMNTEAFF.

The chain has TRBV28 and TRBJ2-2; unclear D gene. The CDR3 spans 12 residues. CDR1 and CDR2 from the germline V gene are MDHEN and SYDVKM. Trimming took 0 bases from V and 6 from J, leaving 2 bases between them. The CDR3 spells CASSLWSGELFF. The CDR3 bases are TGTGCCAGCAGTTTATGGTCCGGGGAGCTGTTTTTT.

V is TRBV2 and J is TRBJ2-7; 9 nucleotides match TRBD2. Looked up from germline, CDR1 is SNHLY and CDR2 is FYNNEI. Trimming cost V 5 bases and J 4 bases; bases outside gene matches: 9. The CDR3 loop spans 15 amino acids. The CDR3 DNA is TGTGCCAGCAGTCCGACTAGCGGTAACCCATACGAGCAGTACTTC. Translation gives CASSPTSGNPYEQYF. Using reference TRBV2 and TRBJ2-7 for the parts outside the CDR3, the full variable domain is EPEVTQTPSHQVTQMGQEVILRCVPISNHLYFYWYRQILGQKVEFLVSFYNNEISEKSEIFDDQFSVERPDGSNFTLKIRSTKLEDSAMYFCASSPTSGNPYEQYFGPGTRLTVT.

This clone has just a few counts. This chain joins TRBV4-1 and TRBJ2-3; tentative D call: TRBD1 (6 bases). There are 15 residues in the CDR3. Per germline, CDR1 MGHRA and CDR2 YSYEKL. V lost 0 bases to trimming and J lost 1 base, with 8 bases between them. The CDR3 bases are TGCGCCAGCAGCCAAGAGGGGGCGCGCACAGATACGCAGTATTTT. Protein product: CASSQEGARTDTQYF.

This chain connects TRBV10-3 to TRBJ2-7; D could derive from TRBD1 or TRBD2 (5 bases each). The V end lost 4 bases, the J end lost 6 bases, and 16 bases lay between the germline ends. Germline CDR1 and CDR2: ENHRY and SYGVKD. The CDR3 runs 14 residues. The CDR3 loop reads CAISGRLGVGEQYF. The DNA for the CDR3 is TGTGCCATCAGTGGTCGCCTGGGGGTAGGCGAGCAGTACTTC.